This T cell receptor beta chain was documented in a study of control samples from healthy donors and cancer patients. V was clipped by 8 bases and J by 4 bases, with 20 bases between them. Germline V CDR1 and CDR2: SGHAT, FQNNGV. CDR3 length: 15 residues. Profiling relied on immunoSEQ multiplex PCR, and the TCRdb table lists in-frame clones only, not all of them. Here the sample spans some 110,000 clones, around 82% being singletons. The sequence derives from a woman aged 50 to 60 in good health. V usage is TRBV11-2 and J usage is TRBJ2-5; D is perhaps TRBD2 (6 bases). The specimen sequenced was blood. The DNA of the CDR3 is TGTGCCAGCCGGTTGGGACTTACTTTAGGAGAGACCCAGTACTTC. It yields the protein CASRLGLTLGETQYF.